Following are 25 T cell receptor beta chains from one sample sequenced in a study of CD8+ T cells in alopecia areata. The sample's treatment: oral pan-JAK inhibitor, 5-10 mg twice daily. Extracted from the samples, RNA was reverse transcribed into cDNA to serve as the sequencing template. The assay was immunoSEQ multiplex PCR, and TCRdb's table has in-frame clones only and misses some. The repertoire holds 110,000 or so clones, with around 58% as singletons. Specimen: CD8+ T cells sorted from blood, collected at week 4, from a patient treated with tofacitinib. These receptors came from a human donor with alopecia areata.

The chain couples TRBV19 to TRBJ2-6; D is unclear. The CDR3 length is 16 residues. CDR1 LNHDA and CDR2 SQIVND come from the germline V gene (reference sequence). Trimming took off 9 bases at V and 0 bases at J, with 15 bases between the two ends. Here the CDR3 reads CASFSPYDSGANVLTF. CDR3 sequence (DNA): TGTGCCAGCTTCTCTCCCTACGACTCTGGGGCCAACGTCCTGACTTTC.

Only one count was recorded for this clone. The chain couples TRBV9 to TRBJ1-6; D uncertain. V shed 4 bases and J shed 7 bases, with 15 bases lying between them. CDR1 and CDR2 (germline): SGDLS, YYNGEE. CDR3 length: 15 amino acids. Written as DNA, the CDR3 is TGTGCCAGCAGCTCCTCCCCACGGCTCAATTCACCCCTCCACTTT. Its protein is CASSSSPRLNSPLHF.

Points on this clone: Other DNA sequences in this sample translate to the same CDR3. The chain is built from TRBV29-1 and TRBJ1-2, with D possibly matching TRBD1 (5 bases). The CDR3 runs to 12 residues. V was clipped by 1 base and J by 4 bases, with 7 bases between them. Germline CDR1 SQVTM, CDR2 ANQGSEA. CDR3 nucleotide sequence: TGCAGCGTTGAAGGCCAGGGCTATGGCTACACCTTC. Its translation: CSVEGQGYGYTF.

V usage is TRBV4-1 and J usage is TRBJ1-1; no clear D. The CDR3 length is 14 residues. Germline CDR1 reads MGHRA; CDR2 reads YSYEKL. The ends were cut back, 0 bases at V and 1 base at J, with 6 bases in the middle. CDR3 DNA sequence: TGCGCCAGCAGCCAAGACTGGGGGAACACTGAAGCTTTCTTT. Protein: CASSQDWGNTEAFF.

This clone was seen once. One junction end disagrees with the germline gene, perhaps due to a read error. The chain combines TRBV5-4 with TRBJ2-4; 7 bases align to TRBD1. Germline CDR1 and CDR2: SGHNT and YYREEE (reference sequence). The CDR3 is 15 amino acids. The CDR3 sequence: CASSQVEGASNIQYF. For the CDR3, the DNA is TGCGCCAGCAGCCAAGTAGAGGGGGCAAGTAACATTCAGTACTTC.

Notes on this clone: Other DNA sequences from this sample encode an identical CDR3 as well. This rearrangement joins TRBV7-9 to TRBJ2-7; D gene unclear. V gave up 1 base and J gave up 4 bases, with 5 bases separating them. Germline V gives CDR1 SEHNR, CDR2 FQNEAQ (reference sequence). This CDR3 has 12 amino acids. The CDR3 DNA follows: TGTGCCAGCAGCTTAGAAAGTTACGAGCAGTACTTC. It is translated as CASSLESYEQYF.

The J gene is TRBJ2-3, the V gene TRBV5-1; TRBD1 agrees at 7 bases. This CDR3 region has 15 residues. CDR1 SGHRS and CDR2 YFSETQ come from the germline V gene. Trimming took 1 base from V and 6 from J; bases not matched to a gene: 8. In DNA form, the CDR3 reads TGCGCCAGCAGCTTGTACGGACAGGAACTCGATACGCAGTATTTT. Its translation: CASSLYGQELDTQYF. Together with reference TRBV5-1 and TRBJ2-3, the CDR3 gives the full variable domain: KAGVTQTPRYLIKTRGQQVTLSCSPISGHRSVSWYQQTPGQGLQFLFEYFSETQRNKGNFPGRFSGRQFSNSRSEMNVSTLELGDSALYLCASSLYGQELDTQYFGPGTRLTVL.

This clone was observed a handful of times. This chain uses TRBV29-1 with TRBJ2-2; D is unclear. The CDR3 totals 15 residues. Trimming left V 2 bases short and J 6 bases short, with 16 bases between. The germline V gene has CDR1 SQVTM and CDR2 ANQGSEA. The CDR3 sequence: CSVEPVGVESGELFF. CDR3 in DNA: TGCAGCGTTGAACCGGTCGGTGTGGAGTCCGGGGAGCTGTTTTTT.

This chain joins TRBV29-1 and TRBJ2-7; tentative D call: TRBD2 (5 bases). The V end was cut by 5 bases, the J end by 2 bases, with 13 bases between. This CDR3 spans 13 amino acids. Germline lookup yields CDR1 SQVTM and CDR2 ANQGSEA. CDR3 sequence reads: CSVSADTTYEQYF. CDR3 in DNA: TGCAGCGTTTCAGCGGATACCACCTACGAGCAGTACTTC.

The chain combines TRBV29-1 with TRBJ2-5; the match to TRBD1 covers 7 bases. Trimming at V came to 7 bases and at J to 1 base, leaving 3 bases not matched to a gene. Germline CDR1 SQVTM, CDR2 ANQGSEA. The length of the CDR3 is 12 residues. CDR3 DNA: TGCAGCGGAGGGACAGTCCAAGAGACCCAGTACTTC. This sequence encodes CSGGTVQETQYF. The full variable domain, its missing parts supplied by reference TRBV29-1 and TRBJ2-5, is SAVISQKPSRDICQRGTSLTIQCQVDSQVTMMFWYRQQPGQSLTLIATANQGSEATYESGFVIDKFPISRPNLTFSTLTVSNMSPEDSSIYLCSGGTVQETQYFGPGTRLLVL.

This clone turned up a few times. CDR3 in DNA: TGTGCCTGGAGTCCACCGGGGGATGGCTACACCTTC. It translates to CAWSPPGDGYTF. This sequence joins TRBV30 and TRBJ1-2; D is perhaps TRBD1 (5 bases). In germline, CDR1 is GTSNPN, CDR2 SVGIG (reference sequence). The CDR3 loop spans 12 amino acids. Trimming pared 2 bases from V and 6 bases from J, leaving 10 bases between.

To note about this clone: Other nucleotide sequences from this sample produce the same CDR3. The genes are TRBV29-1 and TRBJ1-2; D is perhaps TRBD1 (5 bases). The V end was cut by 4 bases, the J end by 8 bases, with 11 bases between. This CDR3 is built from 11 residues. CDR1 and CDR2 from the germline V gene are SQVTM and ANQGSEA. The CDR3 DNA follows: TGCAGCGTTGTGGGGGGAGCCGGCTACACCTTC. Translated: CSVVGGAGYTF.

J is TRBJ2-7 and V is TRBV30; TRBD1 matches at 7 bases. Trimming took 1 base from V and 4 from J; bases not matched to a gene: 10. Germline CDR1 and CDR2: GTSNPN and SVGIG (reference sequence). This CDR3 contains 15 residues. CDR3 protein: CAWSAVMGQQYEQYF. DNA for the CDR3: TGTGCCTGGAGTGCCGTTATGGGACAGCAATACGAGCAGTACTTC. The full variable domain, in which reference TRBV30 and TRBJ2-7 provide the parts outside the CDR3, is SQTIHQWPATLVQPVGSPLSLECTVEGTSNPNLYWYRQAAGRGLQLLFYSVGIGQISSEVPQNLSASRPQDRQFILSSKKLLLSDSGFYLCAWSAVMGQQYEQYFGPGTRLTVT.

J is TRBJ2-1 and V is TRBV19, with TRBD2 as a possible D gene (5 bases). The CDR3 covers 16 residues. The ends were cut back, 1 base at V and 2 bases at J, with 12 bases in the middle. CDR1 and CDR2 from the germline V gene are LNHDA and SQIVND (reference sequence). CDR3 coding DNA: TGTGCCAGTAGTATAGGTGGCGGGCTACCCTACAATGAGCAGTTCTTC. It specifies CASSIGGGLPYNEQFF.

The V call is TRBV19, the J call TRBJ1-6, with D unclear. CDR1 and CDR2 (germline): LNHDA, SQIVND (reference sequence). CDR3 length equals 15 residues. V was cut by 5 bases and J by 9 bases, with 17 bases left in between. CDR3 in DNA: TGTGCCAGTAGTCCAGTAGAGGGATTCGTTTCACCCCTCCACTTT. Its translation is CASSPVEGFVSPLHF.

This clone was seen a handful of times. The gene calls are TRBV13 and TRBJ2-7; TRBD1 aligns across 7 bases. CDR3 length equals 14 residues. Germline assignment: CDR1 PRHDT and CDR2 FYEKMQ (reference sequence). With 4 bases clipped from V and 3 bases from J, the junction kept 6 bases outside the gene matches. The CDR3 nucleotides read TGTGCCAGCAGCTCACAGGGGATGGGCTACGAGCAGTACTTC. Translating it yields CASSSQGMGYEQYF.

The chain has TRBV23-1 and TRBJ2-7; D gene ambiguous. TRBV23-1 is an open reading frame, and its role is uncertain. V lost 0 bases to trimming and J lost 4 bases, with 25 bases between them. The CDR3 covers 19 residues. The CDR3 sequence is CASSQSSSWQTLHFYEQYF. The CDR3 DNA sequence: TGCGCCAGCAGTCAATCCTCCTCTTGGCAGACCCTTCACTTTTACGAGCAGTACTTC.

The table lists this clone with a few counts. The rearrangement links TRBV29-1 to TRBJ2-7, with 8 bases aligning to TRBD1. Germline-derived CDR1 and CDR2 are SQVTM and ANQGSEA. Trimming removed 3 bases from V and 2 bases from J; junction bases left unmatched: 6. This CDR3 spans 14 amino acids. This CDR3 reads CSVEAGQETYEQYF. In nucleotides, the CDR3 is TGCAGCGTTGAGGCGGGACAGGAGACCTACGAGCAGTACTTC.

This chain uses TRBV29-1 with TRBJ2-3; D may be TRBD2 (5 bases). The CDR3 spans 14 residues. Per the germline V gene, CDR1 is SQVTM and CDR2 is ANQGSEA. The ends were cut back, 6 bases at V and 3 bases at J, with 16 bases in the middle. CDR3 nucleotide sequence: TGCAGCGTGCCTGGTTCTACTAGGACAGATACGCAGTATTTT. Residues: CSVPGSTRTDTQYF.

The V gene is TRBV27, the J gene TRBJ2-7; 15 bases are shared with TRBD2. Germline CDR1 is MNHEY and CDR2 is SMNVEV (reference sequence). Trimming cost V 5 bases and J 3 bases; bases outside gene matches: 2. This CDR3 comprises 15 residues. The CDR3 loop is CASSLGLAGGYEQYF. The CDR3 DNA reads TGTGCCAGCAGTCTGGGACTAGCGGGGGGCTACGAGCAGTACTTC.

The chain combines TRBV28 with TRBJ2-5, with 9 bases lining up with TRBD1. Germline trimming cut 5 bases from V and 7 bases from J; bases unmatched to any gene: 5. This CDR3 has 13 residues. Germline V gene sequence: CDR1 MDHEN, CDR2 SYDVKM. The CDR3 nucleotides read TGTGCCAGCAGTCCGACAGGGGGGGTGACCCAGTACTTC. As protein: CASSPTGGVTQYF.

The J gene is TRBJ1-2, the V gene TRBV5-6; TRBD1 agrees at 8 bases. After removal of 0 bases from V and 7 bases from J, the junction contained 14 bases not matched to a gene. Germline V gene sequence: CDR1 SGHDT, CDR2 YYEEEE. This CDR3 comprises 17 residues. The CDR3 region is CASSLDPRGRDLGGYTF. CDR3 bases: TGTGCCAGCAGCTTGGATCCCAGGGGGCGAGACCTAGGTGGCTACACCTTC.

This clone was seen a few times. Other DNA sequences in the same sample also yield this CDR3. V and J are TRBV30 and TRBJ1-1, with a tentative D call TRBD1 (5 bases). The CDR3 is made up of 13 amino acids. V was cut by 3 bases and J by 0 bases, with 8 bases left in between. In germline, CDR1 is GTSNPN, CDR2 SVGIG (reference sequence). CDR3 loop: CAWSTGLNTEAFF. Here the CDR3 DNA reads TGTGCCTGGAGCACAGGACTGAACACTGAAGCTTTCTTT.

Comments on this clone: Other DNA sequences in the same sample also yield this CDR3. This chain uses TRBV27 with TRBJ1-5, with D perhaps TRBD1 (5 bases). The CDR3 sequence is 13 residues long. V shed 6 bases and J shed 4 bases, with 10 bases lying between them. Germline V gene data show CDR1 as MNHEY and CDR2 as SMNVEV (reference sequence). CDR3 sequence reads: CASSSGWNQPQHF. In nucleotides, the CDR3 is TGTGCCAGCAGCTCAGGGTGGAATCAGCCCCAGCATTTT.

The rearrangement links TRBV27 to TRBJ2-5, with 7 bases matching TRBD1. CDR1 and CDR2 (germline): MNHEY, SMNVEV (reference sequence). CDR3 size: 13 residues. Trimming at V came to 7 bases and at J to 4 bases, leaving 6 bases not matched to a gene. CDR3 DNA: TGTGCCAGCAAAGACAGGGTTGCAGAGACCCAGTACTTC. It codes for CASKDRVAETQYF.